This T cell receptor beta chain emerged from a study of shared clonotypes between healthy human individuals. Whole-study findings and limits: The study's rarefaction showed incomplete sorted-subset sequencing despite large depth.

Remarks on this clone: Its specificity is unknown.

Every immunoSEQ plate was one replicate of a subset's evenly spread DNA. About 200 ng DNA, 30,000 to 35,000 T cell genomes, went into each sorted-subset replicate PCR. TCRdb's copy holds only in-frame clones and misses some; the assay was immunoSEQ multiplex PCR. The profile shows about 600,000 clones, roughly 97% of them singletons. CD45RA-negative memory and CD45RA+ naive subsets were split from the CD4+ cells. Germline lookup yields CDR1 SGHAT and CDR2 FQNNGV. V was shortened by 7 bases and J by 9 bases, with 16 bases between the two germline ends. This CDR3 spans 12 amino acids. Sequenced sample: naive CD4+ T cells sorted from blood. Stated subset: CD45RA+ positively selected. The sequence came from a woman aged 25 to 39 in good health. V gene TRBV11-2 combines with J gene TRBJ2-7; D remains ambiguous. CDR3 loop: CASTHAQAGQYF. The CDR3 DNA reads as TGTGCCAGCACCCACGCGCAGGCCGGGCAGTACTTC.